This entry lists 16 T cell receptor beta chains sequenced from one sample in a study of cytomegalovirus exposure and HLA in healthy donors. The primer mix had 60 Vbeta and 13 Jbeta primers. The method was immunoSEQ multiplex PCR; TCRdb's version includes in-frame clones alone and lacks a portion of them. The sample lists 150,000 to 200,000 clones, 81% occurring once. Source material: PBMCs. Receptors were obtained from a man aged 45-65 years in good health and CMV-seropositive.

This chain uses TRBV30 with TRBJ2-6; maybe TRBD2 (6 bases). In germline, CDR1 is GTSNPN, CDR2 SVGIG (reference sequence). The CDR3 is made up of 17 amino acids. V was shortened by 3 bases and J by 4 bases, with 19 bases between the two germline ends. The CDR3 loop reads CAWRRGRTGRGANVLTF. CDR3 DNA sequence: TGTGCCTGGAGACGTGGCAGGACGGGGAGGGGGGCCAACGTCCTGACTTTC.

This clone came up a few times. This chain links TRBV11-2 with TRBJ2-5; a weak D match, TRBD2 (6 bases). Trimming left V 4 bases short and J 9 bases short, with 12 bases between. CDR3 size: 12 residues. Germline loops: CDR1 SGHAT, CDR2 FQNNGV. CDR3 bases: TGTGCCAGCAGCTCCCTTCGGGGGTCCCAGTACTTC. Encoded protein: CASSSLRGSQYF. Filled out from reference TRBV11-2 and TRBJ2-5, the complete variable domain reads EAGVAQSPRYKIIEKRQSVAFWCNPISGHATLYWYQQILGQGPKLLIQFQNNGVVDDSQLPKDRFSAERLKGVDSTLKIQPAKLEDSAVYLCASSSLRGSQYFGPGTRLLVL.

This clone was recorded once. The rearrangement joins TRBV4-1 to TRBJ1-2, with 9 bases lining up with TRBD1. The CDR3 extends over 18 amino acids. With V trimmed by 2 bases and J by 2 bases, 12 bases remained unmatched. From germline, CDR1 is MGHRA and CDR2 YSYEKL. The CDR3 is CASSQSRDRERVNYGYTF. Written as DNA, the CDR3 is TGCGCCAGCAGCCAATCCCGGGACAGGGAACGGGTAAACTATGGCTACACCTTC.

This chain connects TRBV9 to TRBJ1-1, with 10 bases fitting TRBD1. The CDR3 is 16 amino acids. V shed 8 bases, J shed 1 base, and the junction held 11 bases outside the gene matches. Germline CDR1 SGDLS, CDR2 YYNGEE. This CDR3 reads CARTRGTGAWNTEAFF. Here the CDR3 DNA reads TGTGCCAGAACCCGCGGGACAGGGGCCTGGAACACTGAAGCTTTCTTT.

J is TRBJ2-5 and V is TRBV5-1, with TRBD2 matching over 15 bases. V lost 4 bases to trimming and J lost 2 bases; unmatched junction nucleotides: 3. Germline values: CDR1 SGHRS, CDR2 YFSETQ. There are 16 residues in the CDR3. The CDR3 bases are TGCGCCAGCAGCCCAGGACTAGCGGGAGGGCAAGAGACCCAGTACTTC. Its protein is CASSPGLAGGQETQYF.

This clone was found a few times. V is TRBV18 and J is TRBJ2-2; 7 positions match TRBD1. The CDR3 is made up of 17 amino acids. The V segment lost 1 base and the J segment 2 bases; nucleotides outside the gene matches: 7. CDR1 and CDR2 (germline): KGHSH, LQKENI. The CDR3 nucleotides read TGTGCCAGCTCACCACGTCAATGGACAGGCAACACCGGGGAGCTGTTTTTT. It codes for CASSPRQWTGNTGELFF.

This chain uses TRBV5-1 with TRBJ1-1; a weak D match, TRBD1 (5 bases). CDR1 and CDR2 (germline): SGHRS, YFSETQ. Deletions cut 0 bases from V and 2 bases from J, with 11 bases between. This CDR3 is built from 15 residues. This CDR3 reads CASSLDGQSNTEAFF. The CDR3 nucleotides read TGCGCCAGCAGCTTGGATGGACAATCAAACACTGAAGCTTTCTTT.

This clone has only a few counts. The chain is built from TRBV7-2 and TRBJ2-3, with 7 nucleotides matching TRBD1. Germline CDR1 SGHTA, CDR2 FQGNSA. CDR3 length: 15 amino acids. The V segment lost 5 bases and the J segment 1 base; nucleotides outside the gene matches: 6. The CDR3 coding sequence is TGTGCCAGCAGCCTAGACAGGGTGGGCACAGATACGCAGTATTTT. Its protein is CASSLDRVGTDTQYF.

This sequence joins TRBV29-1 and TRBJ1-1; tentatively, D is TRBD1 (5 bases). Per germline, CDR1 SQVTM and CDR2 ANQGSEA. The CDR3 runs 13 residues. Deletions cut 4 bases from V and 1 base from J, with 10 bases between. The CDR3 bases are TGCAGCGTTGTGCGGGACCCGAACACTGAAGCTTTCTTT. Its protein is CSVVRDPNTEAFF.

The J gene is TRBJ1-2, the V gene TRBV4-3, with TRBD1 as a possible D gene (6 bases). This CDR3 is built from 16 residues. The ends were cut back, 5 bases at V and 8 bases at J, with 24 bases in the middle. Germline values: CDR1 LGHNA, CDR2 YSLEER. CDR3 coding DNA: TGCGCCAGCAGCAGGACTGACTCGGACAGCTCAAGGGGCTACACCTTC. Its translation is CASSRTDSDSSRGYTF.

The gene calls are TRBV6-1 and TRBJ2-7; the match to TRBD1 covers 9 bases. The germline V gene has CDR1 MNHNS and CDR2 SASEGT. CDR3 size: 16 residues. Trimming at V came to 4 bases and at J to 3 bases, leaving 10 bases not matched to a gene. The CDR3 is CASSVTLRDRDYEQYF. CDR3 coding DNA: TGTGCCAGCAGTGTTACGCTCCGGGACAGGGACTACGAGCAGTACTTC.

The CDR3 nucleotides are TGTGCCAGCAGAGGTGCGGGGAACTACGAGCAGTACTTC. This gives the protein CASRGAGNYEQYF. This chain uses TRBV28 with TRBJ2-7; TRBD2 might be the D (6 bases). The germline gives CDR1 MDHEN, CDR2 SYDVKM. The length of the CDR3 is 13 residues. Trimming shortened V by 6 bases and J by 3 bases, and 12 bases separated the two germline ends.

The V and J genes are TRBV7-2 and TRBJ2-7; D may be TRBD1 (5 bases). This CDR3 is built from 15 residues. V gave up 1 base and J gave up 0 bases, with 10 bases separating them. The V gene's germline CDR1 is SGHTA and CDR2 FQGNSA. The DNA for the CDR3 is TGTGCCAGCAGCTTAGGGGGCAGCCCCTCCTACGAGCAGTACTTC. It encodes CASSLGGSPSYEQYF.

Only a few counts were recorded for this clone. This rearrangement joins TRBV30 to TRBJ1-5; D is perhaps TRBD1 (5 bases). V was pared by 0 bases and J by 6 bases, with 9 bases between. Germline values: CDR1 GTSNPN, CDR2 SVGIG (reference sequence). This CDR3 contains 13 residues. The CDR3 nucleotides are TGTGCCTGGAGTGTGGGGCATGGTCAGCCCCAGCATTTT. It is translated as CAWSVGHGQPQHF.

This chain connects TRBV9 to TRBJ2-7; 11 nucleotides align to TRBD2. CDR1 SGDLS and CDR2 YYNGEE come from the germline V gene. Trimming at V came to 4 bases and at J to 4 bases, leaving 10 bases not matched to a gene. The CDR3 covers 16 residues. The CDR3 spells CASSPFRLAGHYEQYF. The CDR3 DNA reads as TGTGCCAGCAGCCCCTTTCGACTAGCGGGGCATTACGAGCAGTACTTC.

The chain links TRBV5-5 to TRBJ2-2; no clear D gene. Trimming shortened V by 0 bases and J by 4 bases, and 7 bases separated the two germline ends. Germline assignment: CDR1 SGHKS and CDR2 YYEKEE (reference sequence). This CDR3 has 14 amino acids. CDR3 in DNA: TGTGCCAGCAGCTTGGTTTTCGGCACCGGGGAGCTGTTTTTT. Translating it yields CASSLVFGTGELFF.